These 6 T cell receptor beta chains share one sample of origin, sequenced in a study of early T cells in non-severe SARS-CoV-2 infection. TCRdb reprocessed the 5' RACE reads with MiXCR, giving one entry per CDR3 protein. The repertoire holds tens of thousands of distinct CDR3 sequences, approximately 5.2% seen once, with 5% to 6% in the top ten. The specimen was whole blood. These receptor sequences come from an adult who was a healthcare worker with PCR-confirmed SARS-CoV-2 infection or an uninfected control (not recorded which).

At least ten counts were recorded for this clonotype. The chain uses TRBV12-3 or TRBV12-4 and TRBJ2-1, with D possibly TRBD1 on 6 matching bases. The CDR3 loop spans 12 amino acids. Trimming stripped 6 bases from V and 8 bases from J, with 11 bases between. This chain's CDR3 is CASRTNRDEQFF. CDR3 nucleotide sequence: TGTGCCAGCAGAACTAACAGGGATGAGCAGTTCTTC.

As to this clonotype: A much larger clone lies a single base off, so this may be a read error. This chain joins TRBV4-3 and TRBJ2-1, with D unclear. Per germline, CDR1 LGHNA and CDR2 YSLEER. Trimming cost V 0 bases and J 0 bases, with 9 bases left between them. There are 16 residues in the CDR3. The CDR3, as DNA: TGCGCCAGCAGCCAAGATAGGCGAAGCTCCTACAATGAGCAGTTCTTC. Translation gives CASSQDRRSSYNEQFF.

This clonotype was seen at least ten times. V usage is TRBV12-3 or TRBV12-4 and J usage is TRBJ2-5; D remains unclear. Trimming took off 6 bases at V and 5 bases at J, with 16 bases between the two ends. The CDR3 has 14 residues. The CDR3 spells CASSTFTKMETQYF. Here the CDR3 DNA reads TGTGCCAGCAGCACTTTTACTAAGATGGAGACCCAGTACTTC.

This clonotype occurred many times. The J gene is TRBJ2-7, the V gene TRBV21-1; the table's D gene call, TRBD2, was not cross checked with the DNA. TRBV21-1 is noted as a pseudogene. CDR3 length equals 14 residues. The CDR3 region is CASSKKVRGKEQYV. The CDR3 nucleotides are TGTGCCAGCAGCAAAAAAGTCCGGGGAAAGGAGCAGTACGTC.

This clonotype has a count of ten or more. V is TRBV7-7 and J is TRBJ2-1, with 7 bases fitting TRBD2. V shed 5 bases, J shed 9 bases, and the junction held 16 bases outside the gene matches. The CDR3 covers 16 residues. In germline, CDR1 is SSHAT, CDR2 FNYEAQ (reference sequence). The CDR3 DNA sequence: TGTGCCAGCAGCCCATCGGCCACTAGCGCCGGCGGTGAGCAGTTCTTC. Translation: CASSPSATSAGGEQFF.

This chain links TRBV7-9 with TRBJ2-1; TRBD2 matches 9 bases. The CDR3 runs to 14 residues. Trimming cost V 5 bases and J 8 bases; bases outside gene matches: 7. Germline lookup yields CDR1 SEHNR and CDR2 FQNEAQ (reference sequence). CDR3 in amino acids: CASSLTSGWDEQFF. The CDR3 DNA reads TGTGCCAGCAGCCTCACTAGCGGGTGGGATGAGCAGTTCTTC.